This T cell receptor (beta chain) was identified during a study of T cells in Graves' hyperthyroidism and ophthalmopathy (dated by TCRdb to the late 2010s). The study in broad terms: Peripheral blood was collected at initial diagnosis, before any treatment. The paper reports TCR Vbeta CDR3 sequencing of approximately 140 peripheral blood samples: around 45 ophthalmopathy, fewer than 80 hyperthyroidism and approximately 17 progressor patients. In addition, the study compared T-cell repertoires in thyroid tissue and in blood from 6 or 7 Graves' hyperthyroidism patients. The roughly 90 discovery patients were divided at random into training and test sets in a 7:3 ratio. After blood sampling, hyperthyroidism patients were treated with methimazole at a starting dose of 30 mg daily, and ophthalmopathy patients were treated with high-dose intravenous methylprednisolone. Prospective prediction of ophthalmopathy was tested in an independent validation cohort of 18 to 20 hyperthyroidism patients and some 17 patients who later progressed to ophthalmopathy. A discovery cohort of around 100 patients, approximately 45 with Graves' ophthalmopathy and about 58 with stable Graves' hyperthyroidism, was used to find distinguishing TCR V-J signatures.

What the work shows at the level of the full study, not this receptor alone: Most expanded thyroid clonotypes (frequency above 0.001) were also found in blood, which suggests that blood repertoires may mirror thyroid immune responses. During validation, the model predicted progression to ophthalmopathy a median of approximately 6 months ahead of onset, with 70.59% sensitivity and roughly 72% specificity. No statistical method was used to set the sample size in advance, and investigators knew the group allocation. In cross-validation, a model built on a 13 V-J signature told ophthalmopathy apart from stable hyperthyroidism with under 90% sensitivity and roughly 83% specificity, and in testing the same model reached 80%/75%.

In the ophthalmopathy patients, disease was moderately to severely active, with a Clinical Activity Score of 3 or more, a NOSPECS grade of 4 or more, and a duration of less than 3 months. Exclusion was applied to patients with uncontrolled infections, other autoimmune diseases, pregnancy or lactation. Diagnoses relied on clinical symptoms, serum thyroxine and TRAb, thyroid ultrasound and orbital computed tomography. PBMCs were separated from roughly 9.6 ml of fresh peripheral blood using Ficoll-Paque density gradient centrifugation. Total RNA was extracted with Trizol reagent, and quality was checked on an Agilent 2100 Bioanalyzer. The TCR beta CDR3 regions were amplified from the RNA transcripts. The TCR CDR3 was subjected to a first round of RT-PCR using the HTBI primer set and the Qiagen OneStep RT-PCR kit. Libraries were constructed in a second round of multiplex PCR, after which size selection and purification were carried out. Paired-end sequencing of the libraries was performed with 100 bp reads on an Illumina HiSeq2000. Concerning the study's data processing: SOAPnuke was used to process the raw data, throwing out any read that contained adapters or uncalled bases, had a mean Phred below 15, or lacked an exact constant-primer or identifier match. COPE v1.2.5 was used to merge high-quality paired reads, and clonotypes were defined as unique nucleotide sequences. Clonotypes were aligned to IMGT TRBV, TRBD and TRBJ reference segments using MiTCR v1.1. Analysis was restricted to V-J combinations with a frequency above 0.0001, which covered 98% to 99.2% of repertoires. A TCS score was defined as the ratio between F50 (clonal expansion) and ExV (chaos), using BLOSUM62-based TCRdist between CDR3 peptides within each V-J. Welch's t-statistics and random forest reduced several hundred V-J features to roughly 13, which were used in a naive Bayes classifier (R e1071). Using fastp at Q25 and MiXCR, TCRdb reprocessed the public reads and kept productive beta chains. Rows merge per CDR3 protein into single entries with the most common DNA and genes. The V and J calls here are based on TCRdb, not the publication. Present in this sample are 350,000 to 400,000 distinct CDR3 sequences, approximately 17% of which were seen just once. 40% of the sample is taken by the ten largest.

This clonotype came up a few times. It lacks a known antigen. The sample holds no much larger clone one base away, and base qualities are not on file. The receptor was derived from a man between 18 and 29 years old with Graves' ophthalmopathy. Sequenced material: blood.

The CDR3 region has the sequence CASSLGPDRAQGYTF. DNA sequence: TGCGCCAGCAGCTTGGGCCCCGACAGGGCCCAAGGCTACACCTTC. This sequence uses TRBV5-1 and TRBJ1-2; TRBD1 fits 7 bases in the junction. V is trimmed back by 0 bases and J by 8 bases, and the junction contains 10 bases that no gene match accounts for. Looking up the germline V gene yields CDR1 SGHRS and CDR2 YFSETQ. The CDR3 starts with the cysteine, ends with the phenylalanine, and has 15 residues. Solely the CDR3 DNA is kept, with 45 bases framed from the first base.